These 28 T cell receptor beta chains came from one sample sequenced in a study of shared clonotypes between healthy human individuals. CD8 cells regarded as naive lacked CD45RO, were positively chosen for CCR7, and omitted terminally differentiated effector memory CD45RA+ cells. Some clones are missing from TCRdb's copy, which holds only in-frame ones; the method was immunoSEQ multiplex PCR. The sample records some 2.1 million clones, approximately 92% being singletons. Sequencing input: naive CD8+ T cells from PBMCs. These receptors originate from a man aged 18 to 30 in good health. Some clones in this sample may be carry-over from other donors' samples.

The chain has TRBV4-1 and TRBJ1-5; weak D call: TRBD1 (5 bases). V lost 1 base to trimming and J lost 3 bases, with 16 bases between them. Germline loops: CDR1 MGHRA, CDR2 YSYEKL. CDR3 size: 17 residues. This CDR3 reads CASSQGATATLNQPQHF. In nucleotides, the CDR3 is TGCGCCAGCAGCCAAGGGGCGACAGCCACCCTCAATCAGCCCCAGCATTTT.

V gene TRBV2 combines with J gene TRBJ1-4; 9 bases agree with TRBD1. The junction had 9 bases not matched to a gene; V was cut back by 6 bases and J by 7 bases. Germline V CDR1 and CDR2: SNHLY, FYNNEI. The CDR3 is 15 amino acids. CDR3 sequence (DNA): TGTGCCAGCAGAGACAGGGGGAGATTAGGTGAAAAACTGTTTTTT. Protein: CASRDRGRLGEKLFF.

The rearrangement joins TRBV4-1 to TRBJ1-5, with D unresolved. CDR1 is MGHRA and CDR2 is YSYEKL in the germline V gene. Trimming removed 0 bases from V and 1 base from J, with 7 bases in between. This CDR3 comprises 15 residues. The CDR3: CASSQEGKSNQPQHF. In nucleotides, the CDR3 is TGCGCCAGCAGCCAAGAAGGGAAGAGCAATCAGCCCCAGCATTTT.

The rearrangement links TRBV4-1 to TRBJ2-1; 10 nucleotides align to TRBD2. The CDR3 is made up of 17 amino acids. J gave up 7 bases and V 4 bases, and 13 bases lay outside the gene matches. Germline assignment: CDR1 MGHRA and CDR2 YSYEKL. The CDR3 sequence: CASSPQSLAGDFNEQFF. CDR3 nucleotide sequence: TGCGCCAGCAGCCCACAGAGCCTAGCGGGAGATTTTAATGAGCAGTTCTTC.

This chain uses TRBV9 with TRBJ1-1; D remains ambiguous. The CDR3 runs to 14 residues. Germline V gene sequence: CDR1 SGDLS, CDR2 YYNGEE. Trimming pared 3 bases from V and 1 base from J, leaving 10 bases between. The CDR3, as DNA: TGTGCCAGCAGCGACGGGAATAGGAACACTGAAGCTTTCTTT. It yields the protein CASSDGNRNTEAFF.

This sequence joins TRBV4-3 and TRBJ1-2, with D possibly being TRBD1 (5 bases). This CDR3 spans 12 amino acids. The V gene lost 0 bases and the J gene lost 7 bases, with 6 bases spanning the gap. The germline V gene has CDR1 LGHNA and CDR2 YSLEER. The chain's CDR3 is CASSQDGGGYTF. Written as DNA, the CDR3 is TGCGCCAGCAGCCAAGATGGGGGTGGCTACACCTTC.

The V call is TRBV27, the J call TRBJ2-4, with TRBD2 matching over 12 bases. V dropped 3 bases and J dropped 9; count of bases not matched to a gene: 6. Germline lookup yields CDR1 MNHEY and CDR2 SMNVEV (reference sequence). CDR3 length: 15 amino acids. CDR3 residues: CASSLTSGSDTIQYF. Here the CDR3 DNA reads TGTGCCAGCAGTTTGACTAGCGGGAGTGACACCATTCAGTACTTC.

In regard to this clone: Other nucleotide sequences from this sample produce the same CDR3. This CDR3 is CASSVAGGPRNEQFF. CDR3 bases: TGTGCCAGCAGCGTAGCGGGAGGGCCTCGCAATGAGCAGTTCTTC. The chain employs TRBV9 and TRBJ2-1; TRBD2 agrees at 8 bases. The V gene's germline CDR1 is SGDLS and CDR2 YYNGEE. This CDR3 region has 15 residues. V dropped 0 bases and J dropped 6; count of bases not matched to a gene: 5.

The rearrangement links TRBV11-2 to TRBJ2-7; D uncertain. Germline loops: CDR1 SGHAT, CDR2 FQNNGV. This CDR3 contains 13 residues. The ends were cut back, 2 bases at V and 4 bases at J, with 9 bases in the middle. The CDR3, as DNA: TGTGCCAGCAGCTTAATATCCGAGTACGAGCAGTACTTC. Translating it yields CASSLISEYEQYF. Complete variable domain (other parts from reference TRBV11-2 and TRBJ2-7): EAGVAQSPRYKIIEKRQSVAFWCNPISGHATLYWYQQILGQGPKLLIQFQNNGVVDDSQLPKDRFSAERLKGVDSTLKIQPAKLEDSAVYLCASSLISEYEQYFGPGTRLTVT.

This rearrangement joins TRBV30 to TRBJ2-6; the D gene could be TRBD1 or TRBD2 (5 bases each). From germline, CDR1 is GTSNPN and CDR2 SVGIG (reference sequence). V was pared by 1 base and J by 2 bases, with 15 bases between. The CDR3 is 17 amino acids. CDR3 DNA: TGTGCCTGGAGTGGGGGACGGCTTGATGCTGGGGCCAACGTCCTGACTTTC. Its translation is CAWSGGRLDAGANVLTF.

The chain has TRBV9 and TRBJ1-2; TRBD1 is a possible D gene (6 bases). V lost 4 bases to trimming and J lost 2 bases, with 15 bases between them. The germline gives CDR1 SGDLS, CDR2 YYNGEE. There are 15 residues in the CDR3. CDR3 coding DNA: TGTGCCAGCAGCCCCGGTAGAGGGGGGAACTATGGCTACACCTTC. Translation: CASSPGRGGNYGYTF.

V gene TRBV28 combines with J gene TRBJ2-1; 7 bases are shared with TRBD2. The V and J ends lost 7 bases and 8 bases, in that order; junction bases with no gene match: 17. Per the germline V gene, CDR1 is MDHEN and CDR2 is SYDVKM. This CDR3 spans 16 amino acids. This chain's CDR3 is CASTQRGERGADEQFF. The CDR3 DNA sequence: TGTGCCAGCACCCAACGGGGGGAGAGAGGGGCCGATGAGCAGTTCTTC.

CDR3 region: CASTQGVGQPQHF. The CDR3 nucleotides read TGTGCCAGCACGCAGGGTGTAGGGCAGCCCCAGCATTTT. The chain is built from TRBV28 and TRBJ1-5; maybe TRBD1 (5 bases). Germline CDR1 and CDR2: MDHEN and SYDVKM. The CDR3 spans 13 residues. V shed 7 bases and J shed 7 bases, with 14 bases lying between them.

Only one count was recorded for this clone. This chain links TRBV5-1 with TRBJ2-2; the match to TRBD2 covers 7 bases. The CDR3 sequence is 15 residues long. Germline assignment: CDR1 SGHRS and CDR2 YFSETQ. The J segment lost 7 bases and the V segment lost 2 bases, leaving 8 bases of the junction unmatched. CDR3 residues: CASSFYRGEIGELFF. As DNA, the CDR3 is TGCGCCAGCAGCTTTTACCGGGGGGAGATCGGGGAGCTGTTTTTT.

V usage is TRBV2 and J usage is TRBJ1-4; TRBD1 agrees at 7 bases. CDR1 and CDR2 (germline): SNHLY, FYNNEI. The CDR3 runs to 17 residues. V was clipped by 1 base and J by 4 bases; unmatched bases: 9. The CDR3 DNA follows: TGTGCCAGCAGTGAAGAGGGGGCGCCCAGTCTTAATGAAAAACTGTTTTTT. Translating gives CASSEEGAPSLNEKLFF.

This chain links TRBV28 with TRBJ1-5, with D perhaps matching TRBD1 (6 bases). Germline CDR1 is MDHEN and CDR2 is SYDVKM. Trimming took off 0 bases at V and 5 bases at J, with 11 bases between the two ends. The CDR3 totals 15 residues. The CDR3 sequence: CASSLWGTTYQPQHF. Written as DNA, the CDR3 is TGTGCCAGCAGTTTATGGGGGACAACTTATCAGCCCCAGCATTTT.

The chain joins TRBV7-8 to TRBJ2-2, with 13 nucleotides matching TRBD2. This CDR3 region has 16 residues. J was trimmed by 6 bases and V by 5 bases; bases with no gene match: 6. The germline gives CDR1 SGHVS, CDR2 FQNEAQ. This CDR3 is CASSTRLAGGPGELFF. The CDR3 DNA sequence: TGTGCCAGCAGCACGCGACTAGCGGGAGGCCCCGGGGAGCTGTTTTTT.

The CDR3 loop is CASSNSGNYENEQFF. In nucleotides, the CDR3 is TGTGCCAGCAGTAATAGCGGGAACTACGAGAATGAGCAGTTCTTC. The rearrangement uses TRBV27 and TRBJ2-1, with TRBD2 identical over 8 bases. Germline V gene lookup returns CDR1 MNHEY and CDR2 SMNVEV (reference sequence). Trimming took 5 bases from V and 7 from J; bases not matched to a gene: 10. The CDR3 contains 15 residues.

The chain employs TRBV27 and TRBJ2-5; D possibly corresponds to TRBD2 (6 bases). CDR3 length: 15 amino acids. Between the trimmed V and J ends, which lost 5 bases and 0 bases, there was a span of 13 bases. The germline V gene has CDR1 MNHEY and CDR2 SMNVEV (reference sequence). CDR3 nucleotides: TGTGCCAGCAGTCCGCGGGGACCGAACCAAGAGACCCAGTACTTC. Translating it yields CASSPRGPNQETQYF.

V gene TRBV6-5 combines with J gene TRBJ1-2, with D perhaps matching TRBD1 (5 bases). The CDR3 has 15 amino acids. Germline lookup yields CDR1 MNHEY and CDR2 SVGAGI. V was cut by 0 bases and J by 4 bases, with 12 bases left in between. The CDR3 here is CASSYSGQNFYGYTF. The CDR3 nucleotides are TGTGCCAGCAGTTACTCGGGGCAGAACTTCTATGGCTACACCTTC.

The CDR3 DNA follows: TGCAGCGTTATAAGCGGGAGTGGTGAGCAGTTCTTC. Residues: CSVISGSGEQFF. The chain carries TRBV29-1 and TRBJ2-1; 8 bases line up with TRBD2. The CDR3 sequence is 12 residues long. CDR1 is SQVTM and CDR2 is ANQGSEA in the germline V gene. V gave up 5 bases and J gave up 9 bases; unmatched junction bases: 6.

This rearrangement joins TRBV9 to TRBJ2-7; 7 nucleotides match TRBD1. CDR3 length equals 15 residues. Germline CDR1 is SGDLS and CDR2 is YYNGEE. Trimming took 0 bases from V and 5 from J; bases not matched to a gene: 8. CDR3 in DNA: TGTGCCAGCAGCGTAGAGTCGAGACAGGGCGACGAGCAGTACTTC. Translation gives CASSVESRQGDEQYF.

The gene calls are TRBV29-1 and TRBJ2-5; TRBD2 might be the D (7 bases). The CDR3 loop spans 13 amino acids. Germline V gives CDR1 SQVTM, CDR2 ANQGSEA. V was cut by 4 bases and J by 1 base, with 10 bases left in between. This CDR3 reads CSVGGGPQETQYF. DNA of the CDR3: TGCAGCGTTGGGGGGGGGCCCCAAGAGACCCAGTACTTC. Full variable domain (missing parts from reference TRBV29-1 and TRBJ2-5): SAVISQKPSRDICQRGTSLTIQCQVDSQVTMMFWYRQQPGQSLTLIATANQGSEATYESGFVIDKFPISRPNLTFSTLTVSNMSPEDSSIYLCSVGGGPQETQYFGPGTRLLVL.

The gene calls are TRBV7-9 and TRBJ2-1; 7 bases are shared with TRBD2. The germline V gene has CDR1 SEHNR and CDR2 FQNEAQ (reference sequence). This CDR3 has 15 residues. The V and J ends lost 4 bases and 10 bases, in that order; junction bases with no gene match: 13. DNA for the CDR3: TGTGCCAGCAGCTCTACCGGGACTATGAGCGTAGAGCAGTTCTTC. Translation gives CASSSTGTMSVEQFF.

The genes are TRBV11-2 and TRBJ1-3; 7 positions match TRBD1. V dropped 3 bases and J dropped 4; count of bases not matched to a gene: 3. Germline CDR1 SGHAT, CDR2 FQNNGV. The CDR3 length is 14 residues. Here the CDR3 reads CASSFGTAGNTIYF. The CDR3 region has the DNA TGTGCCAGCAGCTTCGGGACAGCGGGAAACACCATATATTTT.

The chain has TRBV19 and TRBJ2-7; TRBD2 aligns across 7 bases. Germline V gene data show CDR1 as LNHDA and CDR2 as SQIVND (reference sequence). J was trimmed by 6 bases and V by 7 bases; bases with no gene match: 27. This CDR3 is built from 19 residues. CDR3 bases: TGTGCCAGTACCGAACGGCCCGGGACCCCCCAGCGGGACGGGCCCGAGCAGTACTTC. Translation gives CASTERPGTPQRDGPEQYF. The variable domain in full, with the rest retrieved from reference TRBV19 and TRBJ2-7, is DGGITQSPKYLFRKEGQNVTLSCEQNLNHDAMYWYRQDPGQGLRLIYYSQIVNDFQKGDIAEGYSVSREKKESFPLTVTSAQKNPTAFYLCASTERPGTPQRDGPEQYFGPGTRLTVT.

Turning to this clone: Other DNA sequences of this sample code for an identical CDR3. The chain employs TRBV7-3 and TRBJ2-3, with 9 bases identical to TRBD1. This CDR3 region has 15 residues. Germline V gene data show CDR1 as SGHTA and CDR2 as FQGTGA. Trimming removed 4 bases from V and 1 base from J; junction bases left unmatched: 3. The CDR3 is CASSSRDRGTDTQYF. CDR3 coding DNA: TGTGCCAGCAGCTCCCGGGACAGGGGCACAGATACGCAGTATTTT. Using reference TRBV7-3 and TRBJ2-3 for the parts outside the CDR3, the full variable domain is GAGVSQTPSNKVTEKGKYVELRCDPISGHTALYWYRQSLGQGPEFLIYFQGTGAADDSGLPNDRFFAVRPEGSVSTLKIQRTERGDSAVYLCASSSRDRGTDTQYFGPGTRLTVL.

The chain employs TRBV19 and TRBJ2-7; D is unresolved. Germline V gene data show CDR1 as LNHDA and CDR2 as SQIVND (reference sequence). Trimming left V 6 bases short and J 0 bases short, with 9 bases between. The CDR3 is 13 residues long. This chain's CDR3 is CASSPYSSYEQYF. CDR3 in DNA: TGTGCCAGTAGCCCTTACAGCTCCTACGAGCAGTACTTC.